Presented here are 14 T cell receptor beta chains from one specimen sequenced in a study of blood T cell repertoires in COVID-19. Repertoires were generated with immunoSEQ multiplex PCR, while TCRdb's copy carries only in-frame clones and drops some. The table records 150,000 to 200,000 clones, roughly 87% of them present only once. Sequences were obtained from peripheral blood. The receptors originated from a woman aged 70 to 79 with COVID-19, enrolled during active disease.

The V call is TRBV5-1, the J call TRBJ2-7, with 7 bases identical to TRBD1. V was pared by 2 bases and J by 3 bases, with 11 bases of the junction left unmatched. The germline CDR1 and CDR2 sequences are SGHRS and YFSETQ. The CDR3 length is 16 residues. The CDR3 here is CASSFGPTGAFYEQYF. The CDR3 DNA reads as TGCGCCAGCAGCTTCGGACCCACAGGGGCATTCTACGAGCAGTACTTC.

The chain uses TRBV7-8 and TRBJ1-2, with D tentatively TRBD1 (6 bases). The CDR3 loop spans 14 amino acids. Trimming pared 3 bases from V and 2 bases from J, leaving 10 bases between. In germline, CDR1 is SGHVS, CDR2 FQNEAQ. Here the CDR3 reads CASSLVTGNYGYTF. CDR3 nucleotides: TGTGCCAGCAGCTTGGTTACAGGGAACTATGGCTACACCTTC. The full variable domain, its missing parts supplied by reference TRBV7-8 and TRBJ1-2, is GAGVSQSPRYKVAKRGQDVALRCDPISGHVSLFWYQQALGQGPEFLTYFQNEAQLDKSGLPSDRFFAERPEGSVSTLKIQRTQQEDSAVYLCASSLVTGNYGYTFGSGTRLTVV.

In its sample, this clone was seen once. The chain uses TRBV3-1 (or the pseudogene TRBV3-2) and TRBJ1-1; D uncertain. Trimming took 1 base from V and 5 from J, leaving 11 bases between them. CDR3 size: 14 residues. Per the germline V gene, CDR1 is LGHDT and CDR2 is YNNKEL (reference sequence). In nucleotides, the CDR3 is TGTGCCAGCAGCCAAGGGCCGAGGAGTACTGAAGCTTTCTTT. As protein: CASSQGPRSTEAFF.

This clone was seen once. This rearrangement joins TRBV2 to TRBJ2-7; D is perhaps TRBD2 (5 bases). V was pared by 1 base and J by 6 bases, with 7 bases between. CDR1 is SNHLY and CDR2 is FYNNEI in the germline V gene. The CDR3 spans 12 residues. The CDR3 is CASSEGRREQYF. The CDR3 DNA is TGTGCCAGCAGTGAAGGGAGGCGCGAGCAGTACTTC.

V gene TRBV28 combines with J gene TRBJ2-7, with 10 bases fitting TRBD2. The V and J ends lost 5 bases and 4 bases, in that order; junction bases with no gene match: 2. This CDR3 comprises 13 residues. CDR1 and CDR2 (germline): MDHEN, SYDVKM. The CDR3 nucleotides read TGTGCCAGCAGTCCTAGCGGGAGTTACGAGCAGTACTTC. Translation gives CASSPSGSYEQYF.

CDR3 region: CASSESGRPYNEQFF. In DNA form, the CDR3 reads TGTGCCAGTAGTGAAAGCGGGAGACCCTACAATGAGCAGTTCTTC. This chain uses TRBV19 with TRBJ2-1; TRBD2 aligns across 8 bases. Germline trimming cut 5 bases from V and 2 bases from J; bases unmatched to any gene: 5. Germline V gene sequence: CDR1 LNHDA, CDR2 SQIVND (reference sequence). CDR3 length equals 15 residues. Full variable domain (rest looked up from reference TRBV19 and TRBJ2-1): DGGITQSPKYLFRKEGQNVTLSCEQNLNHDAMYWYRQDPGQGLRLIYYSQIVNDFQKGDIAEGYSVSREKKESFPLTVTSAQKNPTAFYLCASSESGRPYNEQFFGPGTRLTVL.

The chain carries TRBV2 and TRBJ2-5; TRBD1 matches at 7 bases. CDR1 and CDR2 from the germline V gene are SNHLY and FYNNEI. The V and J ends lost 4 bases and 5 bases, in that order; junction bases with no gene match: 7. This CDR3 comprises 14 residues. The CDR3 spells CASSGSGGRETQYF. The CDR3 DNA reads as TGTGCCAGCAGTGGGTCAGGGGGACGGGAGACCCAGTACTTC.

The chain carries TRBV18 and TRBJ2-6; TRBD1 agrees at 7 bases. The germline gives CDR1 KGHSH, CDR2 LQKENI. This CDR3 has 17 amino acids. J was trimmed by 0 bases and V by 1 base; bases with no gene match: 3. Written as DNA, the CDR3 is TGTGCCAGCTCACCACAGGGGGCGTCCTCTGGGGCCAACGTCCTGACTTTC. Protein: CASSPQGASSGANVLTF.

This chain links TRBV18 with TRBJ2-2; 8 bases map to TRBD1. Germline loops: CDR1 KGHSH, CDR2 LQKENI. J lost 5 bases, V lost 6 bases, and 5 bases had no gene match. This CDR3 region has 14 residues. The CDR3 DNA is TGTGCCAGCTCGACTTGGACAGGGACCGGGGAGCTGTTTTTT. This encodes CASSTWTGTGELFF.

CDR3 loop: CASRPTGSLAEAFF. DNA for the CDR3: TGTGCCAGCCGGCCGACAGGGTCTCTTGCTGAAGCTTTCTTT. This chain links TRBV11-2 with TRBJ1-1; 7 bases are shared with TRBD1. Trimming at V came to 8 bases and at J to 6 bases, leaving 12 bases not matched to a gene. Germline V CDR1 and CDR2: SGHAT, FQNNGV. This CDR3 has 14 residues.

The chain carries TRBV5-1 and TRBJ2-7; TRBD2 aligns across 10 bases. V trimming: 0 bases; J trimming: 2 bases; junction bases outside the gene matches: 5. This CDR3 region has 16 residues. Germline CDR1 is SGHRS and CDR2 is YFSETQ. The CDR3 sequence: CASSLASGSFTYEQYF. In DNA, the CDR3 is TGCGCCAGCAGCTTGGCTAGCGGGAGTTTCACCTACGAGCAGTACTTC.

This chain connects TRBV2 to TRBJ2-7; 9 bases line up with TRBD2. V lost 5 bases, J lost 2 bases, and 10 bases stayed unmatched. CDR3 length equals 16 residues. Germline V gives CDR1 SNHLY, CDR2 FYNNEI. This CDR3 is CASSRELTSGPYEQYF. DNA of the CDR3: TGTGCCAGCAGTCGAGAATTGACTAGCGGTCCCTACGAGCAGTACTTC.

J is TRBJ1-2 and V is TRBV5-1, with D possibly being TRBD1 (6 bases). The germline V and J ends were trimmed by 5 bases and 5 bases, with 19 bases remaining between them. The V gene's germline CDR1 is SGHRS and CDR2 YFSETQ. This CDR3 is 15 amino acids long. The CDR3 DNA sequence: TGCGCCAGCAGTTTAGCAGGGGCCGGAGGATATGGCTACACCTTC. This sequence encodes CASSLAGAGGYGYTF.

This chain links TRBV5-1 with TRBJ2-1; maybe TRBD1 (6 bases). The CDR3 covers 16 residues. Germline CDR1 is SGHRS and CDR2 is YFSETQ. V was pared by 0 bases and J by 2 bases, with 12 bases between. CDR3 nucleotides: TGCGCCAGCAGCTTGGGGGCAGGGGTACCCTACAATGAGCAGTTCTTC. This codes for CASSLGAGVPYNEQFF.